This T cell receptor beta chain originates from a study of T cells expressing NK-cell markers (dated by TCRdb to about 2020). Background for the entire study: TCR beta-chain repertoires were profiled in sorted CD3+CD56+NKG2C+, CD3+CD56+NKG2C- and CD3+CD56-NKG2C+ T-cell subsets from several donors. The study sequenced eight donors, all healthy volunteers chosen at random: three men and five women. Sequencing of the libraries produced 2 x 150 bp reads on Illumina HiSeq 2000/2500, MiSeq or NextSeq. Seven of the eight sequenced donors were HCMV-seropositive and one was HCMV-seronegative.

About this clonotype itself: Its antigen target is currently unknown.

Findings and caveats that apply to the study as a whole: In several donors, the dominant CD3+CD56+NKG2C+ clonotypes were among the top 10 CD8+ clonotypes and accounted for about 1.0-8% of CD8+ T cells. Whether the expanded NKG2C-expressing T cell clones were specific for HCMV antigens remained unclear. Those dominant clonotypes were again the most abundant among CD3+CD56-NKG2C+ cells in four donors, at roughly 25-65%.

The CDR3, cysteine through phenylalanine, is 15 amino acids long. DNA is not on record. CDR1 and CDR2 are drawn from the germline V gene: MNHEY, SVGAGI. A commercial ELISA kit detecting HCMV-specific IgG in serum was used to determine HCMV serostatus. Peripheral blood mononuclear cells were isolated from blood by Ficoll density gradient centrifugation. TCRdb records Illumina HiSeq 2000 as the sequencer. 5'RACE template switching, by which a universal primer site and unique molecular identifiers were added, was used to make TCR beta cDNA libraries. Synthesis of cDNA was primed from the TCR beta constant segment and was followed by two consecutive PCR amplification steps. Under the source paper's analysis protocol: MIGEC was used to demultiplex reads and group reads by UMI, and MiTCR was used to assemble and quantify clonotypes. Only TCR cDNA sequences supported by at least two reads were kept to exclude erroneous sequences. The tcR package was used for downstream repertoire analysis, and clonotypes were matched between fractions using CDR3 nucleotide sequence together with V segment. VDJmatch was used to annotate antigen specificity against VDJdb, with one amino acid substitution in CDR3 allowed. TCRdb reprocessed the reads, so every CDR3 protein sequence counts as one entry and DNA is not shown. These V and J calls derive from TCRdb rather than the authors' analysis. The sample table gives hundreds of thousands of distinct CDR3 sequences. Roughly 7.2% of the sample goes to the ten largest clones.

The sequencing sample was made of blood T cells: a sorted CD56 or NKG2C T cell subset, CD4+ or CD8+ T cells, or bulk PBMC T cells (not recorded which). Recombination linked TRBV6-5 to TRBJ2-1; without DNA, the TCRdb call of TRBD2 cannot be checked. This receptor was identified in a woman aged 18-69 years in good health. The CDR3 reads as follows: CASSYGPGLANEQFF.